The 31 T cell receptor beta chains below all came from one sample that was sequenced in a study of blood T cell repertoires in COVID-19. Assay used: immunoSEQ multiplex PCR; TCRdb lists only in-frame clones, some missing. The top ten hold approximately 16% of the sample, which has around 25,000 clones, roughly 79% seen once. Sequencing was carried out using peripheral blood. These TCRs come from a man older than 75 with active or convalescent COVID-19.

The V and J genes are TRBV10-3 and TRBJ1-2; 11 positions match TRBD1. V lost 6 bases to trimming and J lost 5 bases; unmatched junction nucleotides: 5. The germline V gene encodes CDR1 ENHRY and CDR2 SYGVKD. The CDR3 covers 14 residues. The CDR3 is CAIRGQGAEYGYTF. The CDR3 nucleotides are TGTGCCATCAGAGGACAGGGGGCAGAATATGGCTACACCTTC.

CDR3 nucleotide sequence: TGCGCCAGCAGCCAAGAAGCCAACTCTGGAAACACCATATATTTT. It translates to CASSQEANSGNTIYF. The V and J genes are TRBV4-3 and TRBJ1-3; D not resolved. CDR3 size: 15 residues. CDR1 and CDR2 (germline): LGHNA, YSLEER. V shed 0 bases and J shed 0 bases, with 6 bases lying between them.

The rearrangement links TRBV9 to TRBJ2-3; TRBD2 is a possible D gene (5 bases). Looked up from germline, CDR1 is SGDLS and CDR2 is YYNGEE. The V and J ends lost 2 bases and 4 bases respectively, with 20 bases between them. The CDR3 is 17 residues long. CDR3 amino acids: CASSVGKAAPAADTQYF. The CDR3 DNA is TGTGCCAGCAGCGTGGGCAAAGCGGCCCCGGCCGCAGATACGCAGTATTTT.

V gene TRBV6-1 combines with J gene TRBJ1-2; D ambiguous. The CDR3 covers 13 residues. The ends were cut back, 1 base at V and 4 bases at J, with 7 bases in the middle. The V gene's germline CDR1 is MNHNS and CDR2 SASEGT. Written as DNA, the CDR3 is TGTGCCAGCAGTGAAGACAGCAGCTATGGCTACACCTTC. This translates into CASSEDSSYGYTF.

This clone is deemed medium-sized. Here the CDR3 DNA reads TGTGCCAGCTCACTTCCGGGACTAGCGGGGGGCCAAGAGACCCAGTACTTC. Translating it yields CASSLPGLAGGQETQYF. This chain joins TRBV18 and TRBJ2-5; 15 bases are shared with TRBD2. The CDR3 sequence is 17 residues long. Germline CDR1 KGHSH, CDR2 LQKENI. J was trimmed by 1 base and V by 4 bases; bases with no gene match: 4.

The genes are TRBV5-5 and TRBJ2-1; 7 bases agree with TRBD1. This CDR3 is built from 15 residues. Trimming at V came to 4 bases and at J to 2 bases, leaving 6 bases not matched to a gene. Germline CDR1 is SGHKS and CDR2 is YYEKEE (reference sequence). The CDR3 here is CASSLGDSTYNEQFF. CDR3 nucleotides: TGTGCCAGCAGCCTAGGGGACAGCACCTACAATGAGCAGTTCTTC. The full variable domain, with the rest looked up from reference TRBV5-5 and TRBJ2-1, is DAGVTQSPTHLIKTRGQQVTLRCSPISGHKSVSWYQQVLGQGPQFIFQYYEKEERGRGNFPDRFSARQFPNYSSELNVNALLLGDSALYLCASSLGDSTYNEQFFGPGTRLTVL.

The genes are TRBV7-8 and TRBJ1-1; D remains ambiguous. Germline-derived CDR1 and CDR2 are SGHVS and FQNEAQ. Trimming removed 4 bases at V and 1 base at J, with 10 bases between. CDR3 length: 14 residues. The CDR3 sequence: CASSWRGANTEAFF. The CDR3 nucleotides are TGTGCCAGCAGCTGGCGGGGAGCGAACACTGAAGCTTTCTTT.

The rearrangement joins TRBV3-1 (or the pseudogene TRBV3-2) to TRBJ2-7; 12 bases map to TRBD2. Germline values: CDR1 LGHDT, CDR2 YNNKEL (reference sequence). This CDR3 spans 17 amino acids. The ends lost 4 bases at V and 0 bases at J; junction bases unmatched: 7. The CDR3 coding sequence is TGTGCCAGCAGCCGCCCGGGACTAGCGGGTTTCTCCTACGAGCAGTACTTC. It is translated as CASSRPGLAGFSYEQYF.

Remarks on this clone: The same CDR3 is also encoded by other DNA sequences in this sample. The chain employs TRBV14 and TRBJ1-1, with D hard to call. V was shortened by 1 base and J by 0 bases, with 6 bases between the two germline ends. Germline V gene lookup returns CDR1 SGHDN and CDR2 FVKESK. This CDR3 has 14 residues. CDR3 residues: CASSQAGMNTEAFF. CDR3 coding DNA: TGTGCCAGCAGCCAAGCGGGGATGAACACTGAAGCTTTCTTT.

The chain joins TRBV27 to TRBJ2-7; TRBD2 matches 9 bases. Germline loops: CDR1 MNHEY, CDR2 SMNVEV (reference sequence). Trimming removed 5 bases from V and 3 bases from J; junction bases left unmatched: 11. The CDR3 loop spans 16 amino acids. The CDR3 loop reads CASSRNPGLAVYEQYF. CDR3 bases: TGTGCCAGCAGTCGTAACCCGGGACTAGCTGTCTACGAGCAGTACTTC.

A remark on this clone: The sample contains more than one DNA sequence encoding this CDR3. The rearrangement links TRBV5-1 to TRBJ1-3; D is uncertain. This CDR3 region has 15 residues. The V gene lost 0 bases and the J gene lost 0 bases, with 7 bases spanning the gap. The V gene's germline CDR1 is SGHRS and CDR2 YFSETQ. This chain's CDR3 is CASSLADSSGNTIYF. CDR3 coding DNA: TGCGCCAGCAGCTTGGCGGACTCCTCTGGAAACACCATATATTTT.

The chain employs TRBV27 and TRBJ1-1, with D maybe TRBD1 (6 bases). Trimming shortened V by 2 bases and J by 7 bases, and 11 bases separated the two germline ends. This CDR3 is 13 amino acids long. Germline assignment: CDR1 MNHEY and CDR2 SMNVEV (reference sequence). The CDR3 nucleotides read TGTGCCAGCAGTTTACGTGAGGGGGATGAAGCTTTCTTT. This sequence encodes CASSLREGDEAFF.

The V call is TRBV9, the J call TRBJ2-1, with 13 bases that match TRBD2. This CDR3 spans 19 amino acids. Per the germline V gene, CDR1 is SGDLS and CDR2 is YYNGEE. Trimming took 0 bases from V and 1 from J; bases not matched to a gene: 7. CDR3 DNA sequence: TGTGCCAGCAGCGTAGCCGGGGGGGGACTAGCGGGATCCTACAATGAGCAGTTCTTC. It encodes CASSVAGGGLAGSYNEQFF. Together with reference TRBV9 and TRBJ2-1, the CDR3 gives the full variable domain: DSGVTQTPKHLITATGQRVTLRCSPRSGDLSVYWYQQSLDQGLQFLIQYYNGEERAKGNILERFSAQQFPDLHSELNLSSLELGDSALYFCASSVAGGGLAGSYNEQFFGPGTRLTVL.

The V and J genes are TRBV14 and TRBJ2-1, with no clear D. Trimming cost V 1 base and J 9 bases, with 10 bases left between them. The germline CDR1 and CDR2 sequences are SGHDN and FVKESK. This CDR3 has 13 amino acids. The CDR3 is CASSQASVGEQFF. The CDR3 coding sequence is TGTGCCAGCAGCCAAGCCAGCGTCGGTGAGCAGTTCTTC.

The CDR3 sequence: CASSYDRDEQYF. CDR3 DNA sequence: TGTGCCAGTAGTTACGACAGGGACGAGCAGTACTTC. The chain is built from TRBV19 and TRBJ2-7, with 7 bases fitting TRBD1. The J segment lost 5 bases and the V segment lost 5 bases, leaving 3 bases of the junction unmatched. The CDR3 has 12 amino acids. Germline CDR1 and CDR2: LNHDA and SQIVND (reference sequence).

The chain uses TRBV6-2 or TRBV6-3 and TRBJ2-1; TRBD2 aligns across 7 bases. The CDR3 contains 15 residues. The V gene's germline CDR1 is MNHEY and CDR2 SVGEGT. V trimming: 3 bases; J trimming: 6 bases; junction bases outside the gene matches: 8. The CDR3 DNA reads TGTGCCAGCAGTTATGGGGGGGAGATGGGCAATGAGCAGTTCTTC. As protein: CASSYGGEMGNEQFF.

The genes are TRBV19 and TRBJ2-3; tentatively, D is TRBD2 (5 bases). Germline-derived CDR1 and CDR2 are LNHDA and SQIVND (reference sequence). The CDR3 spans 16 residues. Between the trimmed V and J ends, which lost 6 bases and 2 bases, there was a span of 18 bases. The chain's CDR3 is CASSISTSGITDTQYF. CDR3 DNA sequence: TGTGCCAGTAGCATTTCAACATCGGGGATCACAGATACGCAGTATTTT. The full variable domain, in which reference TRBV19 and TRBJ2-3 provide the parts outside the CDR3, is DGGITQSPKYLFRKEGQNVTLSCEQNLNHDAMYWYRQDPGQGLRLIYYSQIVNDFQKGDIAEGYSVSREKKESFPLTVTSAQKNPTAFYLCASSISTSGITDTQYFGPGTRLTVL.

The chain joins TRBV11-2 to TRBJ2-1; unclear D gene. The CDR3 totals 12 residues. CDR1 and CDR2 (germline): SGHAT, FQNNGV. V was cut by 0 bases and J by 9 bases, with 6 bases left in between. The CDR3 nucleotides read TGTGCCAGCAGCTTAGAAAGTAGTGAGCAGTTCTTC. Its translation: CASSLESSEQFF.

The chain uses TRBV6-1 and TRBJ2-5, with 8 bases that match TRBD2. V lost 3 bases and J lost 5; bases outside the gene matches: 5. Per germline, CDR1 MNHNS and CDR2 SASEGT. This CDR3 contains 14 residues. The CDR3 spells CASSDLAGGETQYF. CDR3 nucleotides: TGTGCCAGCAGTGACCTAGCGGGCGGGGAGACCCAGTACTTC.

This chain links TRBV18 with TRBJ1-1; 9 nucleotides match TRBD1. V trimming: 3 bases; J trimming: 2 bases; junction bases outside the gene matches: 4. The CDR3 contains 15 residues. Germline lookup yields CDR1 KGHSH and CDR2 LQKENI. As DNA, the CDR3 is TGTGCCAGCTCACCGGGACAGGGCACTAACACTGAAGCTTTCTTT. It codes for CASSPGQGTNTEAFF. Supplemented by reference TRBV18 and TRBJ1-1, the full variable domain reads NAGVMQNPRHLVRRRGQEARLRCSPMKGHSHVYWYRQLPEEGLKFMVYLQKENIIDESGMPKERFSAEFPKEGPSILRIQQVVRGDSAAYFCASSPGQGTNTEAFFGQGTRLTVV.

The rearrangement links TRBV7-2 to TRBJ2-1; TRBD1 agrees at 7 bases. The length of the CDR3 is 13 residues. The germline gives CDR1 SGHTA, CDR2 FQGNSA. Unmatched junction bases numbered 5, after V lost 3 bases and J lost 9 bases. CDR3 sequence reads: CASSFGQAAEQFF. CDR3 DNA: TGTGCCAGCAGCTTCGGACAGGCAGCTGAGCAGTTCTTC.

This clone was counted between two and nine times. This chain uses TRBV27 with TRBJ1-2; no clear D. The V gene lost 5 bases and the J gene lost 4 bases, with 23 bases spanning the gap. The CDR3 totals 17 residues. Germline CDR1 reads MNHEY; CDR2 reads SMNVEV (reference sequence). The CDR3, as DNA: TGTGCCAGCAGTATCCGCTTTGGCCAAGGGAGTACCTATGGCTACACCTTC. Its protein is CASSIRFGQGSTYGYTF.

The chain joins TRBV29-1 to TRBJ1-1; 7 nucleotides agree with TRBD1. This CDR3 comprises 13 residues. Looked up from germline, CDR1 is SQVTM and CDR2 is ANQGSEA. Trimming at V came to 6 bases and at J to 0 bases, leaving 4 bases not matched to a gene. The CDR3 is CSVLGQMNTEAFF. CDR3 DNA sequence: TGCAGCGTGTTGGGACAGATGAACACTGAAGCTTTCTTT.

The chain employs TRBV15 and TRBJ2-7; 9 positions agree with TRBD1. Germline V gives CDR1 LNHNV, CDR2 YYDKDF (reference sequence). The CDR3 has 20 amino acids. The V gene end was trimmed by 1 base and the J gene end by 1 base; junction bases not matched to a gene: 17. The DNA for the CDR3 is TGTGCCACCAGCAGAGTACTAGCTACAATAACCGGGACAGGGTCCTACGAGCAGTACTTC. Translating gives CATSRVLATITGTGSYEQYF. The full variable domain, its missing parts supplied by reference TRBV15 and TRBJ2-7, is DAMVIQNPRYQVTQFGKPVTLSCSQTLNHNVMYWYQQKSSQAPKLLFHYYDKDFNNEADTPDNFQSRRPNTSFCFLDIRSPGLGDTAMYLCATSRVLATITGTGSYEQYFGPGTRLTVT.

The V call is TRBV18, the J call TRBJ1-3; TRBD1 matches 8 bases. The germline CDR1 and CDR2 sequences are KGHSH and LQKENI. V lost 7 bases, J lost 11 bases, and 16 bases stayed unmatched. CDR3 length: 15 residues. The CDR3 bases are TGTGCCAGCTTGCTAGGACAGGGAAGTGGAGCCGCCATATATTTT. This translates into CASLLGQGSGAAIYF.

V is TRBV12-5 and J is TRBJ1-2; 9 nucleotides line up with TRBD1. J was trimmed by 4 bases and V by 1 base; bases with no gene match: 7. The germline V gene encodes CDR1 LGHNT and CDR2 FRNRAP. This CDR3 region has 16 residues. The CDR3 reads CASGLGEQGASYGYTF. The CDR3 nucleotides read TGTGCTAGTGGTTTGGGAGAACAGGGGGCAAGCTATGGCTACACCTTC.

This clone turned up a few times. V gene TRBV6-5 combines with J gene TRBJ2-1, with TRBD1 matching 7 bases. There are 15 residues in the CDR3. V was pared by 2 bases and J by 3 bases, with 4 bases of the junction left unmatched. Germline CDR1 and CDR2: MNHEY and SVGAGI. CDR3 nucleotide sequence: TGTGCCAGCAGTTACACGACAGGGAGCTACAATGAGCAGTTCTTC. The encoded protein is CASSYTTGSYNEQFF.

The chain recombines TRBV5-6 with TRBJ1-5; D is uncertain. This CDR3 has 13 residues. In germline, CDR1 is SGHDT, CDR2 YYEEEE. The V and J ends lost 2 bases and 7 bases respectively, with 10 bases between them. CDR3 nucleotides: TGTGCCAGCAGCTTTGGCAGACTACAGCCCCAGCATTTT. Translation: CASSFGRLQPQHF. Looking up the rest from reference TRBV5-6 and TRBJ1-5 gives the full variable domain: DAGVTQSPTHLIKTRGQQVTLRCSPKSGHDTVSWYQQALGQGPQFIFQYYEEEERQRGNFPDRFSGHQFPNYSSELNVNALLLGDSALYLCASSFGRLQPQHFGDGTRLSIL.

This chain connects TRBV24-1 to TRBJ1-2, with 10 bases aligning to TRBD1. The CDR3 is 13 residues long. J lost 7 bases, V lost 9 bases, and 7 bases had no gene match. Looked up from germline, CDR1 is KGHDR and CDR2 is SFDVKD. The CDR3 DNA follows: TGTGCCACCGCCGGACAGGGGGGTTTTGGCTACACCTTC. This translates into CATAGQGGFGYTF.

J is TRBJ1-1 and V is TRBV4-3; no clear D gene. Germline V CDR1 and CDR2: LGHNA, YSLEER. Trimming took 1 base from V and 6 from J, leaving 9 bases between them. The CDR3 runs to 13 residues. CDR3 bases: TGCGCCAGCAGCCAAGGCGTGAGAGCTGAAGCTTTCTTT. Translated, it gives CASSQGVRAEAFF.

This clone turned up a few times. The chain combines TRBV7-9 with TRBJ2-2; weak D call: TRBD1 (6 bases). Trimming stripped 9 bases from V and 0 bases from J, with 20 bases between. Germline CDR1 SEHNR, CDR2 FQNEAQ (reference sequence). This CDR3 contains 17 residues. This chain's CDR3 is CARPGIQGQTNTGELFF. CDR3 sequence (DNA): TGTGCCAGACCGGGCATACAAGGACAGACGAACACCGGGGAGCTGTTTTTT.